One sample yielded the 5 T cell receptor beta chains listed below, sequenced in a study of shared clonotypes between healthy human individuals. Method: immunoSEQ multiplex PCR; TCRdb's copy keeps in-frame clones and lacks some. The sample lists roughly 680,000 clones, 55% to 80% occurring once. Material for sequencing was memory CD4+ T cells sorted from blood. The subset: CD45RA-negative fraction. The receptors were sampled from a woman aged 25-40 years in good health.

This clone was seen more than once but under ten times. The chain recombines TRBV9 with TRBJ2-3, with TRBD2 as a possible D gene (6 bases). The V gene's germline CDR1 is SGDLS and CDR2 YYNGEE. The CDR3 contains 15 residues. V lost 3 bases and J lost 2, with 13 bases in between. The CDR3 region has the DNA TGTGCCAGCAGCGACCTCTCTAGCGCCACAGATACGCAGTATTTT. Translated, it gives CASSDLSSATDTQYF. The variable domain in full, with the rest retrieved from reference TRBV9 and TRBJ2-3, is DSGVTQTPKHLITATGQRVTLRCSPRSGDLSVYWYQQSLDQGLQFLIQYYNGEERAKGNILERFSAQQFPDLHSELNLSSLELGDSALYFCASSDLSSATDTQYFGPGTRLTVL.

The rearrangement joins TRBV27 to TRBJ2-1; 7 bases map to TRBD1. Germline CDR1 is MNHEY and CDR2 is SMNVEV (reference sequence). CDR3 size: 16 residues. The V and J ends lost 5 bases and 5 bases, in that order; junction bases with no gene match: 12. Here the CDR3 DNA reads TGTGCCAGCAGTCCCCGACAGGGATTCACCCACAATGAGCAGTTCTTC. This translates into CASSPRQGFTHNEQFF.

As to this clone: Different DNA sequences within this sample yield the same CDR3. This chain uses TRBV14 with TRBJ1-2; 7 nucleotides agree with TRBD1. The J segment lost 3 bases and the V segment lost 1 base, leaving 5 bases of the junction unmatched. The CDR3 has 15 amino acids. Germline assignment: CDR1 SGHDN and CDR2 FVKESK. In DNA form, the CDR3 reads TGTGCCAGCAGCCAAGCGTCAGGGGGTTACTATGGCTACACCTTC. Its protein is CASSQASGGYYGYTF.

The V gene is TRBV6-1, the J gene TRBJ1-5; D perhaps matches TRBD1 (6 bases). In germline, CDR1 is MNHNS, CDR2 SASEGT. V lost 6 bases and J 1 base, leaving 13 bases between the germline ends. This CDR3 region has 15 residues. The CDR3 coding sequence is TGTGCCAGCAGACGGTACAGGGACAGCAATCAGCCCCAGCATTTT. Residues: CASRRYRDSNQPQHF.

The chain carries TRBV7-7 and TRBJ2-2; 9 bases line up with TRBD1. V lost 5 bases, J lost 3 bases, and 4 bases stayed unmatched. The CDR3 covers 15 residues. Germline V gene lookup returns CDR1 SSHAT and CDR2 FNYEAQ (reference sequence). As DNA, the CDR3 is TGTGCCAGCAGCCCCTGGACAGGGGACACCGGGGAGCTGTTTTTT. Translation gives CASSPWTGDTGELFF. The entire variable domain, with the rest obtained from reference TRBV7-7 and TRBJ2-2, is as follows: GAGVSQSPRYKVTKRGQDVTLRCDPISSHATLYWYQQALGQGPEFLTYFNYEAQPDKSGLPSDRFSAERPEGSISTLTIQRTEQRDSAMYRCASSPWTGDTGELFFGEGSRLTVL.